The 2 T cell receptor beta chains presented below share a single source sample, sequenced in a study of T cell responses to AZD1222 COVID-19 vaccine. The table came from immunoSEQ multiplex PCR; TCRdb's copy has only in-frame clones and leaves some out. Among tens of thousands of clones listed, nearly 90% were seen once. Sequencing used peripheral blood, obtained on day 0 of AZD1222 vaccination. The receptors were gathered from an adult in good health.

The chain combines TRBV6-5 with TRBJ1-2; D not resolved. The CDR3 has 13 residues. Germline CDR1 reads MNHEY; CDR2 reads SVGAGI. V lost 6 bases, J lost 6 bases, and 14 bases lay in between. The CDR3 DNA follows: TGTGCCAGCAGGAGGAGGAAAGACGATGGCTACACCTTC. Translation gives CASRRRKDDGYTF.

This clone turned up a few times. The CDR3 sequence: CASSPGVGSPLHF. The CDR3 bases are TGTGCCAGCAGCCCAGGGGTTGGGTCACCCCTCCACTTT. The V and J genes are TRBV5-4 and TRBJ1-6; TRBD1 is a possible D gene (6 bases). CDR1 is SGHNT and CDR2 is YYREEE in the germline V gene (reference sequence). The V gene lost 4 bases and the J gene lost 10 bases, with 12 bases spanning the gap. The CDR3 totals 13 residues. Supplemented by reference TRBV5-4 and TRBJ1-6, the full variable domain reads ETGVTQSPTHLIKTRGQQVTLRCSSQSGHNTVSWYQQALGQGPQFIFQYYREEENGRGNFPPRFSGLQFPNYSSELNVNALELDDSALYLCASSPGVGSPLHFGNGTRLTVT.